The rows below give T cell receptor beta chains drawn from one sample of a study of vaccination and CD4 T cells after COVID-19. Each CDR3 protein gets one entry after TCRdb re-called the PCR reads with MiXCR. The data show around 31,000 distinct CDR3 sequences, about 49% seen once. Material: CD4+ T cells from blood, obtained about 7 months after SARS-CoV-2 vaccination. These TCRs come from a human donor who had recovered from COVID-19. Both conserved end residues are part of each CDR3. Each record gives: CDR3 DNA, CDR3 protein, clone size, D gene, J gene, V gene. The D gene is left open where the match is weak. Where a row states a size, it is once, few, many or the class of an expanded clone; other rows omit it.

cdr3_nt: TGCAGTGAAGAGGGAGGGTTAGAGACCCAGTACTTC
cdr3_aa: CSEEGGLETQYF
clone_size: NA
d_call: TRBD2
j_call: TRBJ2-5
v_call: TRBV20-1

cdr3_nt: TGTGCCAGCAGCTTGTCCAACACTGAAGCTTTCTTT
cdr3_aa: CASSLSNTEAFF
clone_size: few
d_call: NA
j_call: TRBJ1-1
v_call: TRBV7-9

cdr3_nt: TGTGCCACCGGGTCCAACTATGGCTACACCTTC
cdr3_aa: CATGSNYGYTF
clone_size: few
d_call: NA
j_call: TRBJ1-2
v_call: TRBV24-1

cdr3_nt: TGTGCCAGCAGTTTGGTAGCGGGGTTACAAGAGACCCAGTACTTC
cdr3_aa: CASSLVAGLQETQYF
clone_size: few
d_call: TRBD2
j_call: TRBJ2-5
v_call: TRBV12-3/TRBV12-4

cdr3_nt: TGCGCCAGCAGCCCGGGGGGGACGGATTTCTCCTACGAGCAGTACTTC
cdr3_aa: CASSPGGTDFSYEQYF
clone_size: NA
d_call: TRBD2
j_call: TRBJ2-7
v_call: TRBV5-1

cdr3_nt: TGTGCCAGCAGCTACACTTCTAGCGAAGAGACCCAGTACTTC
cdr3_aa: CASSYTSSEETQYF
clone_size: few
d_call: NA
j_call: TRBJ2-5
v_call: TRBV7-9

cdr3_nt: TGTGCCAGCAGTCACCAGGGGGCTTTGACGGGAGAAGAGACCCAGTACTTC
cdr3_aa: CASSHQGALTGEETQYF
clone_size: NA
d_call: TRBD1
j_call: TRBJ2-5
v_call: TRBV6-1

cdr3_nt: TGTGCCAGCAGGCTGGGGGCAGGGAAAGGCACTGAAGCTTTCTTT
cdr3_aa: CASRLGAGKGTEAFF
clone_size: NA
d_call: NA
j_call: TRBJ1-1
v_call: TRBV27

cdr3_nt: TGCGCCAGCAGCCGAGGACAGGGAGGAAACTATGGCTACACCTTC
cdr3_aa: CASSRGQGGNYGYTF
clone_size: NA
d_call: TRBD1
j_call: TRBJ1-2
v_call: TRBV4-1

cdr3_nt: TGCAGTGCTAGTGTTAGCGGGATCAGAGAGACCCAGTACTTC
cdr3_aa: CSASVSGIRETQYF
clone_size: few
d_call: TRBD2
j_call: TRBJ2-5
v_call: TRBV20-1

cdr3_nt: TGCAGTGCTAGAGGGGACGGAGCTAGCACAGATACGCAGTATTTT
cdr3_aa: CSARGDGASTDTQYF
clone_size: few
d_call: NA
j_call: TRBJ2-3
v_call: TRBV20-1

cdr3_nt: TGTGCCAGCAGCCAGCCCGGGGAGCTGTTTTTT
cdr3_aa: CASSQPGELFF
clone_size: NA
d_call: NA
j_call: TRBJ2-2
v_call: TRBV12-3/TRBV12-4

cdr3_nt: TGCAGCGTTAGGACAGGGGGGGAACCTGGTTACACCTTC
cdr3_aa: CSVRTGGEPGYTF
clone_size: once
d_call: TRBD1
j_call: TRBJ1-2
v_call: TRBV29-1

cdr3_nt: TGCGCCAGCAGCCCCCAGGGGGGGATGACCTACAATGAGCAGTTCTTC
cdr3_aa: CASSPQGGMTYNEQFF
clone_size: NA
d_call: NA
j_call: TRBJ2-1
v_call: TRBV5-1

cdr3_nt: TGTGCCAGCATTCTGACAGGGGGTATCCACGAGCAGTACTTC
cdr3_aa: CASILTGGIHEQYF
clone_size: NA
d_call: TRBD1
j_call: TRBJ2-7
v_call: TRBV2

cdr3_nt: TGCAGTGCTAGTCTCCAGGGGATGTCCAAAAACATTCAGTACTTC
cdr3_aa: CSASLQGMSKNIQYF
clone_size: NA
d_call: NA
j_call: TRBJ2-4
v_call: TRBV20-1

cdr3_nt: TGTGCCAGCAGCTTAACCGGGACAGGGATAGGCTACACCTTC
cdr3_aa: CASSLTGTGIGYTF
clone_size: few
d_call: TRBD1
j_call: TRBJ1-2
v_call: TRBV7-9

cdr3_nt: TGTGCCAGCAGCTTATATGGTTCTGGGGCCAACGTCCTGACTTTC
cdr3_aa: CASSLYGSGANVLTF
clone_size: NA
d_call: NA
j_call: TRBJ2-6
v_call: TRBV7-2

cdr3_nt: TGCAGTGCCAGAACCGGGACTAGTGGGTACGAGCAGTACTTC
cdr3_aa: CSARTGTSGYEQYF
clone_size: few
d_call: TRBD2
j_call: TRBJ2-7
v_call: TRBV20-1

cdr3_nt: TGTGCCACCAGCCCCCCAGGGGATTCCCTCTTCGAGCAGTACTTC
cdr3_aa: CATSPPGDSLFEQYF
clone_size: few
d_call: NA
j_call: TRBJ2-7
v_call: TRBV15

cdr3_nt: TGTGCCAGCAGCTTAAAAGGGCCCTCGTACACAGATACGCAGTATTTT
cdr3_aa: CASSLKGPSYTDTQYF
clone_size: few
d_call: NA
j_call: TRBJ2-3
v_call: TRBV7-2

cdr3_nt: TGCAGTGCCCTTCCCGACAGGGAGGGCACAGATACGCAGTATTTT
cdr3_aa: CSALPDREGTDTQYF
clone_size: NA
d_call: NA
j_call: TRBJ2-3
v_call: TRBV20-1

cdr3_nt: TGTGCCAGCAGTGTTGGGGGGACTAACTATGGCTACACCTTC
cdr3_aa: CASSVGGTNYGYTF
clone_size: NA
d_call: NA
j_call: TRBJ1-2
v_call: TRBV6-1

cdr3_nt: TGTGCCAGCAGTGAATTGGTGGGAACGCAAGAGACCCAGTACTTC
cdr3_aa: CASSELVGTQETQYF
clone_size: NA
d_call: NA
j_call: TRBJ2-5
v_call: TRBV6-1

cdr3_nt: TGTGCCAGCAGTTTGGGACAGGGGGGCTATGGCTACACCTTC
cdr3_aa: CASSLGQGGYGYTF
clone_size: NA
d_call: TRBD1
j_call: TRBJ1-2
v_call: TRBV12-3/TRBV12-4

cdr3_nt: TGTGCCAGCTCATCCGGACGTAACAATGAGCAGTTCTTC
cdr3_aa: CASSSGRNNEQFF
clone_size: few
d_call: NA
j_call: TRBJ2-1
v_call: TRBV18

cdr3_nt: TGCAGTGCTAGAAAACAACTAGCGGGAGTAGCAGATACGCAGTATTTT
cdr3_aa: CSARKQLAGVADTQYF
clone_size: once
d_call: TRBD2
j_call: TRBJ2-3
v_call: TRBV20-1

cdr3_nt: TGTGCCAGCAGCTTAGAGCTAGCGGGAGGCGGGCAAGAGACCCAGTACTTC
cdr3_aa: CASSLELAGGGQETQYF
clone_size: NA
d_call: TRBD2
j_call: TRBJ2-5
v_call: TRBV7-2

cdr3_nt: TGTGCCAGTAGGAAACCCTACCCGAACACCGGGGAGCTGTTTTTT
cdr3_aa: CASRKPYPNTGELFF
clone_size: few
d_call: NA
j_call: TRBJ2-2
v_call: TRBV19

cdr3_nt: TGTGCCAGCAGCCCGGCAGGGACGAACACTGAAGCTTTCTTT
cdr3_aa: CASSPAGTNTEAFF
clone_size: NA
d_call: NA
j_call: TRBJ1-1
v_call: TRBV28

cdr3_nt: TGTGCCAGCAGTTTAAGGGGGGGATCTGAAGCTTTCTTT
cdr3_aa: CASSLRGGSEAFF
clone_size: NA
d_call: NA
j_call: TRBJ1-1
v_call: TRBV28

cdr3_nt: TGTGCCAGCAGCTTAGTGCGGGAGACCGGCAATGAGCAGTTCTTC
cdr3_aa: CASSLVRETGNEQFF
clone_size: NA
d_call: TRBD2
j_call: TRBJ2-1
v_call: TRBV7-9

cdr3_nt: TGTGCCAGCAGTTTCATTGGGGACGTCAGTGAGCAGTTCTTC
cdr3_aa: CASSFIGDVSEQFF
clone_size: NA
d_call: NA
j_call: TRBJ2-1
v_call: TRBV28

cdr3_nt: TGTGCCTGGACCGAAACTAGCTCCCGCAGAGATACGCAGTATTTT
cdr3_aa: CAWTETSSRRDTQYF
clone_size: NA
d_call: NA
j_call: TRBJ2-3
v_call: TRBV30

cdr3_nt: TGTGCCAGCAGCCCGACCGGACTAGCGGAATCTCGGGGCGAGCAGTACTTC
cdr3_aa: CASSPTGLAESRGEQYF
clone_size: NA
d_call: TRBD2
j_call: TRBJ2-7
v_call: TRBV7-6

cdr3_nt: TGTGCCAGCAGCTCCTCTCCATACGAGCAGTACTTC
cdr3_aa: CASSSSPYEQYF
clone_size: NA
d_call: NA
j_call: TRBJ2-7
v_call: TRBV14

cdr3_nt: TGTGCCAGCAGTTCCCAACTGTGGACTGAAGCTTTCTTT
cdr3_aa: CASSSQLWTEAFF
clone_size: few
d_call: NA
j_call: TRBJ1-1
v_call: TRBV6-5

cdr3_nt: TGTGCCAGCAGCTTTGCGACAGGACCTATCTATGGCTACACCTTC
cdr3_aa: CASSFATGPIYGYTF
clone_size: NA
d_call: NA
j_call: TRBJ1-2
v_call: TRBV27

cdr3_nt: TGCAGTGCTTCAACATGGACAGGGGCCTACAATGAGCAGTTCTTC
cdr3_aa: CSASTWTGAYNEQFF
clone_size: few
d_call: TRBD1
j_call: TRBJ2-1
v_call: TRBV20-1

cdr3_nt: TGTGCCACCAGCCCCCTAGATGGGGATTACAATGAGCAGTTCTTC
cdr3_aa: CATSPLDGDYNEQFF
clone_size: few
d_call: NA
j_call: TRBJ2-1
v_call: TRBV15